This T cell receptor (beta chain) was profiled in a study of blood T cell repertoires in COVID-19. Study-wide background: Specimens from acute and convalescent COVID-19 originated in the United States, Italy and Spain.

In the authors' workflow: Scientists estimated how many nucleated cells there were by amplifying reference gene primers. The table came from immunoSEQ multiplex PCR; TCRdb's copy has only in-frame clones and leaves some out. V, J and clone size reflect that table, while D and trimming were determined from the DNA. This repertoire shows 370,000 or so clones, 80% to 90% found once; its top ten account for 1% to 1.5%. CDR1 and CDR2 (germline): ENHRY, SYGVKD. The length of the CDR3 is 13 residues. Adults between about 18 and 95 years of age took part from approximately 24 US areas. Sequencing was performed on PBMCs or T cells enriched from blood (not recorded which). This sequence joins TRBV10-3 and TRBJ2-3; perhaps TRBD1 as D (7 bases). The source is a man under 40 who had recovered from COVID-19. The CDR3 bases are TGTGGCACCCAGGAGGGGGCAACAGATACGCAGTATTTT. Protein product: CGTQEGATDTQYF.